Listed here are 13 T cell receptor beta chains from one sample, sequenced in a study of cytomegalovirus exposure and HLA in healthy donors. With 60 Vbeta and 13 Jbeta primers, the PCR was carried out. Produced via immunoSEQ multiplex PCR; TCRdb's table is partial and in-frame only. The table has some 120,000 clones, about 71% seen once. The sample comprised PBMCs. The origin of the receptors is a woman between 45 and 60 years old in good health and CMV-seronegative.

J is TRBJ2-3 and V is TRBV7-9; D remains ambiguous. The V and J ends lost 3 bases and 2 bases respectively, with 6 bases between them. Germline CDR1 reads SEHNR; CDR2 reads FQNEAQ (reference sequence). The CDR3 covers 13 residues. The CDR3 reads CASSFLDTDTQYF. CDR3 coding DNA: TGTGCCAGCAGCTTTTTAGACACAGATACGCAGTATTTT.

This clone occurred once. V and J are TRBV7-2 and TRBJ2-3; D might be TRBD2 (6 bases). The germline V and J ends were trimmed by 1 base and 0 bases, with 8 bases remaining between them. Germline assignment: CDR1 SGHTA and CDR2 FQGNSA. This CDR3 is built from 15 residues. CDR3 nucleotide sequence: TGTGCCAGCAGCTTAGTTGGGACTAGCACAGATACGCAGTATTTT. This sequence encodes CASSLVGTSTDTQYF.

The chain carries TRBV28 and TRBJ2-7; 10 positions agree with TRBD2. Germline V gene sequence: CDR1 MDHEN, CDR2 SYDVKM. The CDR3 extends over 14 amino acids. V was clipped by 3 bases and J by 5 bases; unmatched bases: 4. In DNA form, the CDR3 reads TGTGCCAGCAGTTTGAGCGGGAGGGCGAACGAGCAGTACTTC. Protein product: CASSLSGRANEQYF.

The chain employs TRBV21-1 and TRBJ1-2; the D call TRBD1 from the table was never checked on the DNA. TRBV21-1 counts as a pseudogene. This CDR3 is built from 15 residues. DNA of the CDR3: TGTGCCAGCAGCAAACAGGGAACCCAGGGCTATGGCTACACCTTC. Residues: CASSKQGTQGYGYTF.

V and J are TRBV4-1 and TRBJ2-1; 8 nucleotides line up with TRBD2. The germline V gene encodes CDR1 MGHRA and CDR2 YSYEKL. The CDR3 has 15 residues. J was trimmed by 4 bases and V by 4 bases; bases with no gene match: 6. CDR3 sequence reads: CASSRKREIYNEQFF. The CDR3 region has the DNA TGCGCCAGCAGCCGAAAGCGGGAGATTTACAATGAGCAGTTCTTC.

The CDR3 sequence is CASSLRQGGETQYF. CDR3 bases: TGTGCCAGCAGTCTCAGACAGGGCGGCGAGACCCAGTACTTC. V gene TRBV27 combines with J gene TRBJ2-5; 7 bases line up with TRBD1. Germline CDR1 and CDR2: MNHEY and SMNVEV (reference sequence). V lost 5 bases and J lost 5; bases outside the gene matches: 8. This CDR3 is built from 14 residues.

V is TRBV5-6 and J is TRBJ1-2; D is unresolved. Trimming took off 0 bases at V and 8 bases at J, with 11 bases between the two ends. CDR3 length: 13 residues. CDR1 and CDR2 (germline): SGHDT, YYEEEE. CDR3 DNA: TGTGCCAGCAGCTTGGATCCCTTAGAGGGCTACACCTTC. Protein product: CASSLDPLEGYTF.

As DNA, the CDR3 is TGTGCCATCAGTGATTTGCGGCCCTCGGATGGGGCCAACGTCCTGACTTTC. This translates into CAISDLRPSDGANVLTF. The chain links TRBV10-3 to TRBJ2-6; the D is unclear. From germline, CDR1 is ENHRY and CDR2 SYGVKD. The CDR3 runs to 17 residues. V was clipped by 3 bases and J by 3 bases, with 15 bases between them.

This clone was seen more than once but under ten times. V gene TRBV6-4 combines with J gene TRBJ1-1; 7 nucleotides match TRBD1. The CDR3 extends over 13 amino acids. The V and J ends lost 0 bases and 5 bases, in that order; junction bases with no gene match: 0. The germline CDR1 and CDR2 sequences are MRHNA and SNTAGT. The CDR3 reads CASSDSTGTEAFF. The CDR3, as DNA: TGTGCCAGCAGTGACTCGACAGGGACTGAAGCTTTCTTT.

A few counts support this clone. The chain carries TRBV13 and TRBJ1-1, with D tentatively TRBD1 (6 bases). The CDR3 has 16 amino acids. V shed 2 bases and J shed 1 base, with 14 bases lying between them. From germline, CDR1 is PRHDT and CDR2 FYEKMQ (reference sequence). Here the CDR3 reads CASSLRGGGGNTEAFF. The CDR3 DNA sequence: TGTGCCAGCAGCTTACGCGGCGGGGGCGGGAACACTGAAGCTTTCTTT.

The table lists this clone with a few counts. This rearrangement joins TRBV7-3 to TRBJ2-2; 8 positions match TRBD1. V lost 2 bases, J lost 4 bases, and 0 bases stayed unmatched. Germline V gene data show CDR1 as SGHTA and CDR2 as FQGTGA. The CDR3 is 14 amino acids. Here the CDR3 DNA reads TGTGCCAGCAGCTTAGACAGGGGCACCGGGGAGCTGTTTTTT. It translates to CASSLDRGTGELFF. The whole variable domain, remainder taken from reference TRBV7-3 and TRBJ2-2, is GAGVSQTPSNKVTEKGKYVELRCDPISGHTALYWYRQSLGQGPEFLIYFQGTGAADDSGLPNDRFFAVRPEGSVSTLKIQRTERGDSAVYLCASSLDRGTGELFFGEGSRLTVL.

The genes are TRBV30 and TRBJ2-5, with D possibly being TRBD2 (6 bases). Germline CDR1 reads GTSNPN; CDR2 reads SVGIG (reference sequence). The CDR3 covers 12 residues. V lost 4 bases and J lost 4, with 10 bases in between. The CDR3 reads CAWNPGGETQYF. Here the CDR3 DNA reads TGTGCCTGGAACCCCGGGGGAGAGACCCAGTACTTC.

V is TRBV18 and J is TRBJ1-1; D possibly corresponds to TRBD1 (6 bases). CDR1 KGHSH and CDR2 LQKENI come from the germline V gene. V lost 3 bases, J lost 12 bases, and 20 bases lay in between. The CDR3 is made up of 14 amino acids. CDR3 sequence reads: CASSPIRRRGQSFF. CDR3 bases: TGTGCCAGCTCACCGATAAGGCGGCGGGGGCAATCTTTCTTT.